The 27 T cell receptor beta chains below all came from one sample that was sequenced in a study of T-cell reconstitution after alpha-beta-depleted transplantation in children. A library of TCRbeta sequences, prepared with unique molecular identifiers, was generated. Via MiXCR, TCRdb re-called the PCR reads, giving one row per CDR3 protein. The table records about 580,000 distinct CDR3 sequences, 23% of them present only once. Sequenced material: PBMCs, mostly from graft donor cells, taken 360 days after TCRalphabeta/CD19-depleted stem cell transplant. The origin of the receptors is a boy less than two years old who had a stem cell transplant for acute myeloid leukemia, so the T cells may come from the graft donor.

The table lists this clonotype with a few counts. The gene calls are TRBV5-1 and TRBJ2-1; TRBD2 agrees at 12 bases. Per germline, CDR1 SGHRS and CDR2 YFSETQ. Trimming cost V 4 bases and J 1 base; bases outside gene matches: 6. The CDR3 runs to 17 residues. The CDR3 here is CASSPTTSGGSYNEQFF. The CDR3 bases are TGCGCCAGCAGCCCGACGACTAGCGGGGGTTCCTACAATGAGCAGTTCTTC.

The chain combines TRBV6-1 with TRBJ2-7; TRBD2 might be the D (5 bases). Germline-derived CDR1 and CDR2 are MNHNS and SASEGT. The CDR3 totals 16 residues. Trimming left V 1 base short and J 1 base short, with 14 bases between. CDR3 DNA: TGTGCCAGCAGTGAAGTGCTGACTACCCAGTCCTACGAGCAGTACGTC. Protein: CASSEVLTTQSYEQYV.

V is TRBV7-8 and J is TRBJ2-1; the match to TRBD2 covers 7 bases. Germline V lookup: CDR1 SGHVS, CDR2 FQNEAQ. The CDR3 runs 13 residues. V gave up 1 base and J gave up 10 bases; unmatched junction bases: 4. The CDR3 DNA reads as TGTGCCAGCAGCTTAGGACTAGCCGCAGAGCAGTTCTTC. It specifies CASSLGLAAEQFF.

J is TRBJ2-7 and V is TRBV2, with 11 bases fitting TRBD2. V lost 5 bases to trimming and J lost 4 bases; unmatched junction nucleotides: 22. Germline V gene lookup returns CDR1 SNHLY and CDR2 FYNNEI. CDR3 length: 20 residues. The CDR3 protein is CASSLESGRLAGGPYYEQYF. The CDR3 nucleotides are TGTGCCAGCAGTCTCGAGTCGGGCAGGCTAGCGGGGGGACCGTATTACGAGCAGTACTTC.

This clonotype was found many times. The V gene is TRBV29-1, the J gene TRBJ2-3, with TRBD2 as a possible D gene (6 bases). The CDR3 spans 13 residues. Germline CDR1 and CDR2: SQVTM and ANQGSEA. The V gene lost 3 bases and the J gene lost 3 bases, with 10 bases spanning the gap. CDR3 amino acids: CSVDGGLTDTQYF. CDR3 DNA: TGCAGCGTTGACGGGGGACTGACAGATACGCAGTATTTT.

Written as DNA, the CDR3 is TGTGCCATCAGTGAGGAATCGAGTCGTGGGGACAGGGTCACAGATACGCAGTATTTT. Encoded protein: CAISEESSRGDRVTDTQYF. This chain links TRBV10-3 with TRBJ2-3; 9 bases line up with TRBD1. J was trimmed by 2 bases and V by 2 bases; bases with no gene match: 14. The germline V gene encodes CDR1 ENHRY and CDR2 SYGVKD. This CDR3 comprises 19 residues.

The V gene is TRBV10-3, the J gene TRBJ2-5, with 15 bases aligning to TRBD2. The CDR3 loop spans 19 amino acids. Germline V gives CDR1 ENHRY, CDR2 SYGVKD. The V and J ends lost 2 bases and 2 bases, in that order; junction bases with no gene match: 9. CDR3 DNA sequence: TGTGCCATCAGTGAGCCCCCGGGACTAGCGGGGGGAAGTCAAGAGACCCAGTACTTC. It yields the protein CAISEPPGLAGGSQETQYF.

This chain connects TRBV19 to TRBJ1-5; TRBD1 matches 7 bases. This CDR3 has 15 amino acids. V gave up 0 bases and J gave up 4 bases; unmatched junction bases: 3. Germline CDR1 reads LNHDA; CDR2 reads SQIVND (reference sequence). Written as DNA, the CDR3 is TGTGCCAGTAGTATAGACAGGGGGAGGAATCAGCCCCAGCATTTT. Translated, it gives CASSIDRGRNQPQHF.

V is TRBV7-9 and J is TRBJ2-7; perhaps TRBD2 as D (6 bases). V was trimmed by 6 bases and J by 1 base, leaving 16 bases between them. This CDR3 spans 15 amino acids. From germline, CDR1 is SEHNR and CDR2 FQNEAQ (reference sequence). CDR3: CASSSTGLRSYEQYF. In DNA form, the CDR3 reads TGTGCCAGCAGTTCAACGGGACTCCGATCCTACGAGCAGTACTTC.

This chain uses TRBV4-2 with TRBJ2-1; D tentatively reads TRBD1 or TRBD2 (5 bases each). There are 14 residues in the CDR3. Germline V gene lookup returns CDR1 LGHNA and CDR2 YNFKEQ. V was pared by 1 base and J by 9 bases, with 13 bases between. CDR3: CASSQAGTPAEQFF. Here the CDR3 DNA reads TGTGCCAGCAGCCAAGCCGGGACCCCCGCTGAGCAGTTCTTC.

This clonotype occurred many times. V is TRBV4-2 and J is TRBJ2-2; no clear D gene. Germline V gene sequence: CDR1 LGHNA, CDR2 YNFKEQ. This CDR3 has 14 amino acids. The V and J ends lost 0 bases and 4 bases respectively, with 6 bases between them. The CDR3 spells CASSQESLTGELFF. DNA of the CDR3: TGTGCCAGCAGCCAAGAATCCCTCACCGGGGAGCTGTTTTTT.

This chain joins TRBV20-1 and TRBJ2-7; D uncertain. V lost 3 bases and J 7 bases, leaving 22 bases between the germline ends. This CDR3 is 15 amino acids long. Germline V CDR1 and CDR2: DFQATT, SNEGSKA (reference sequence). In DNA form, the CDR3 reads TGCAGTGCTAGGCTCTGGGGTTCCCGGTCCGGGGAGCAGTACGTC. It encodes CSARLWGSRSGEQYV.

The CDR3 DNA reads as TGCAGTGCAAGTGACAGGGGAAGAGGCTACACCTTC. Its protein is CSASDRGRGYTF. This sequence joins TRBV20-1 and TRBJ1-2, with 8 bases aligning to TRBD1. The CDR3 spans 12 residues. J lost 8 bases, V lost 6 bases, and 8 bases had no gene match. Germline values: CDR1 DFQATT, CDR2 SNEGSKA (reference sequence).

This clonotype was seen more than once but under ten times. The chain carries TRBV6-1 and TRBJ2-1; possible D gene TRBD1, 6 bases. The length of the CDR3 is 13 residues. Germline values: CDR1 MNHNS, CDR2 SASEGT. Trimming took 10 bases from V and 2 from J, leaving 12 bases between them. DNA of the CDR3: TGTGCCACCACGGGACAAACCTACAATGAGCAGTTCTTC. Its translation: CATTGQTYNEQFF.

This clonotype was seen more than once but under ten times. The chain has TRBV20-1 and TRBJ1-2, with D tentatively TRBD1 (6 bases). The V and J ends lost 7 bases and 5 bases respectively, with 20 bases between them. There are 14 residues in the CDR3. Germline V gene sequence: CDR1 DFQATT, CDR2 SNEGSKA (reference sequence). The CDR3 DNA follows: TGCAGTGTAGCCCAACAGGGAGTTAGGTATGGCTACACCTTC. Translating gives CSVAQQGVRYGYTF.

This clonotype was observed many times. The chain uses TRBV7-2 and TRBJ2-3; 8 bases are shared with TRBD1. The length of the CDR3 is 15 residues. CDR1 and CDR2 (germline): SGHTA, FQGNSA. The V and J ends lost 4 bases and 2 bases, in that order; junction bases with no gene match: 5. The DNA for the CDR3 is TGTGCCAGCAGCTGGCAGGGGGCCCTCACAGATACGCAGTATTTT. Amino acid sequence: CASSWQGALTDTQYF.

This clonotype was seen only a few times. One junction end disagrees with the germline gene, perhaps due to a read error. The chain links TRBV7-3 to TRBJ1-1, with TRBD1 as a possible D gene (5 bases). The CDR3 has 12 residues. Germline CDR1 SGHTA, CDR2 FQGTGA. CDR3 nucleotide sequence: TGTGCCAGCAGCTTAAGTTCTTCCGACAGAGTCTTT. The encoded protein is CASSLSSSDRVF.

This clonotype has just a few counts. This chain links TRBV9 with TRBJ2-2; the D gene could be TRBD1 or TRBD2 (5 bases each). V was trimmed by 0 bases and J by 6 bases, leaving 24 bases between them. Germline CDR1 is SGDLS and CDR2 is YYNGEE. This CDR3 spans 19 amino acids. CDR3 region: CASSVEPPDRDGFPGELFF. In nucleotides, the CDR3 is TGTGCCAGCAGCGTAGAGCCCCCCGACCGGGACGGCTTCCCCGGGGAGCTGTTTTTT.

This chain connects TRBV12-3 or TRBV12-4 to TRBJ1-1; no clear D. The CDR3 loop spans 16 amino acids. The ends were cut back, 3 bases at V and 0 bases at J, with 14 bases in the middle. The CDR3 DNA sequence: TGTGCCAGCAGTTTCCGCAGCTTTTTAATGAACACTGAAGCTTTCTTT. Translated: CASSFRSFLMNTEAFF.

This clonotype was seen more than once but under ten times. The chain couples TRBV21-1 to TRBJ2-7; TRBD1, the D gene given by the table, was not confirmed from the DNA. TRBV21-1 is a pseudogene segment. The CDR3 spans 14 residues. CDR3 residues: CASSGRTGTYEQYV. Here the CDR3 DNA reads TGTGCCAGCAGCGGCCGGACAGGGACCTACGAGCAGTACGTC.

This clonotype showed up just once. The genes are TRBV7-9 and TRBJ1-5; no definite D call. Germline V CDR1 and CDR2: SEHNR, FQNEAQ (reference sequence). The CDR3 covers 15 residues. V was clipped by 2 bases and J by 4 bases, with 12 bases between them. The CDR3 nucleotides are TGTGCCAGCAGCTTAAGTTCTGGGGATAATCAGCCCCAGCATTTT. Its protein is CASSLSSGDNQPQHF.

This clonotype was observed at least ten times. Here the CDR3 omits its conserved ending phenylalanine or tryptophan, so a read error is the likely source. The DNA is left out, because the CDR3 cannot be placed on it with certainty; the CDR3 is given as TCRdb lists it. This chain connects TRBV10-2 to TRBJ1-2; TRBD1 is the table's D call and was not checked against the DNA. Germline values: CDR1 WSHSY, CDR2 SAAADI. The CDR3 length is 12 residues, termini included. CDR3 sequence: CASSDPKGQAIV.

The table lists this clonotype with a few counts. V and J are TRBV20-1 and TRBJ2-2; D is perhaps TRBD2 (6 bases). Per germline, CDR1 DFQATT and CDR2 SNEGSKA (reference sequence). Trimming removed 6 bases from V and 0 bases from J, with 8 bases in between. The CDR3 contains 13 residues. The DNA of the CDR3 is TGCAGTGCAGCTAGCGCGAACACCGGGGAGCTGTTTTTT. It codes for CSAASANTGELFF.

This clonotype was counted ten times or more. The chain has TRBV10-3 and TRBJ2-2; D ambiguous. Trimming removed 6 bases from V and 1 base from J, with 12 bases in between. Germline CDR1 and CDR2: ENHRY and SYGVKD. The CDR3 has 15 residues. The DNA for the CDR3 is TGTGCCATCAGCCCCTATAGGAGGAACACCGGGGAGCTGTTTTTT. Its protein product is CAISPYRRNTGELFF.

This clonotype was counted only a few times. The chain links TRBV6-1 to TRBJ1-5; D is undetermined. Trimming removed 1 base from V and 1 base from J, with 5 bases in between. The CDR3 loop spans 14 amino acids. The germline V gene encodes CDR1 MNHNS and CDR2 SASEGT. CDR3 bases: TGTGCCAGCAGTGAAGGGAACAGCAATCAGCCCCAGCATTTT. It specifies CASSEGNSNQPQHF.

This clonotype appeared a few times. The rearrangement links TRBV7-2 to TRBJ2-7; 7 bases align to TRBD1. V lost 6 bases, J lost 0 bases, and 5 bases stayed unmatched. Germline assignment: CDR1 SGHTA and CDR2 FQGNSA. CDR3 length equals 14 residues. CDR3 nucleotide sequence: TGTGCCAGCAGACGACAGGGTAGCTCCTACGAGCAGTACTTC. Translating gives CASRRQGSSYEQYF.

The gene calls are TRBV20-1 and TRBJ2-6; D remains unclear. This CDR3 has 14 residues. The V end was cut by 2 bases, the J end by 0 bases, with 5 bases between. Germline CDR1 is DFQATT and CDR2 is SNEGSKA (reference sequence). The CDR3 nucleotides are TGCAGTGCTAGAACTTACTCTGGGGCCAACGTCCTGACTTTC. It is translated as CSARTYSGANVLTF.